This entry lists 5 T cell receptor beta chains sequenced from one sample in a study of response to subunit inactivated influenza vaccine. Using its own MiXCR run on the RT-PCR reads, TCRdb lists one record per CDR3 protein. The sample lists some 520,000 distinct CDR3 sequences; approximately 17% were seen once. Sample: CD4+ T cells sorted from PBMCs, taken around 25 months after vaccination. The receptors originated from a man in his fifties or sixties who received an inactivated influenza vaccine.

This clonotype was seen ten or more times. J is TRBJ1-2 and V is TRBV6-1; D remains ambiguous. The germline CDR1 and CDR2 sequences are MNHNS and SASEGT. The CDR3 has 14 residues. Trimming shortened V by 6 bases and J by 0 bases, and 11 bases separated the two germline ends. The CDR3 DNA reads TGTGCCAGCAGCCCCGGGAGATCTAACTATGGCTACACCTTC. This sequence encodes CASSPGRSNYGYTF.

The chain is built from TRBV28 and TRBJ1-1; D is unresolved. V lost 3 bases to trimming and J lost 5 bases, with 10 bases between them. CDR1 MDHEN and CDR2 SYDVKM come from the germline V gene. The CDR3 spans 13 residues. The chain's CDR3 is CASSFIQKTEAFF. CDR3 coding DNA: TGTGCCAGCAGTTTTATTCAGAAGACTGAAGCTTTCTTT.

The chain is built from TRBV18 and TRBJ2-3; D not certain. The CDR3 runs 15 residues. V was clipped by 0 bases and J by 2 bases, with 9 bases between them. Germline lookup yields CDR1 KGHSH and CDR2 LQKENI. CDR3 in DNA: TGTGCCAGCTCACCACCTAACAGACCCACAGATACGCAGTATTTT. Protein sequence: CASSPPNRPTDTQYF.

The chain links TRBV4-3 to TRBJ1-2; D might be TRBD1 (5 bases). This CDR3 region has 16 residues. Per germline, CDR1 LGHNA and CDR2 YSLEER. The germline V and J ends were trimmed by 0 bases and 4 bases, with 15 bases remaining between them. The CDR3 DNA reads TGCGCCAGCAGCCAAGATCTGGGGGACGGAGCCTATGGCTACACCTTC. Its protein product is CASSQDLGDGAYGYTF.

The chain carries TRBV27 and TRBJ2-1; 14 bases align to TRBD2. V dropped 5 bases and J dropped 1; count of bases not matched to a gene: 10. The V gene's germline CDR1 is MNHEY and CDR2 SMNVEV (reference sequence). This CDR3 spans 19 amino acids. The CDR3 spells CASSVRGLAGVRSYNEQFF. The CDR3 coding sequence is TGTGCCAGCAGTGTCCGGGGACTAGCGGGAGTACGATCCTACAATGAGCAGTTCTTC.